This TCR beta chain emerged from a study of a mutant IDH1 vaccine in newly diagnosed glioma listed by TCRdb under 2021. At the level of the whole study: Patients were given eight vaccinations, in weeks 1, 3, 5, 7, 11, 15, 19 and 23, which matched visits V03 through V10. In the chemotherapy-containing groups, vaccination started alongside temozolomide cycles, whereas in patients who had radiotherapy alone it started 4-6 weeks after radiotherapy. Of the roughly 34 treated patients, 62.5% were male and around 38% were female, and a mean age of 40.4 years was recorded. Before enrollment, patients had received standard therapy of radiotherapy alone, temozolomide alone, or radiochemotherapy with temozolomide; most received the combination. Peripheral blood samples were drawn at six visits, namely V03 (baseline), V05, V07, V10, V12 and V13. Longitudinal TCRB deep sequencing was done for roughly 23 treated patients, wherever samples were available for exploratory analyses. Broad study findings and their caveats: The authors stated that sample limitations prevented analyses of patient blood samples from being reproduced. PBMC samples for TCRB deep sequencing were selected based on availability. No apparent relationship was observed between pseudoprogression and alterations in the top peripheral T cell clonotypes detected by TCRB sequencing. Immune responses induced by the vaccine were seen in roughly 92% of patients across multiple MHC alleles.

To prepare the library, the immunoSEQ multiplex PCR assay was applied. The hsTCRB Kit was used according to the manufacturer's protocol to amplify rearranged TCR beta chain sequences. Sequencing of TCRB libraries was carried out on an Illumina MiSeq. On the study's bioinformatics: The kit vendor's proprietary platform handled demultiplexing, trimming and gene mapping. Not all clones reach the TCRdb copy of this immuneACCESS table, which keeps in-frame sequences only. Checked studies attribute under half of the gap to unresolved V genes and leave the rest unexplained. V and J calls and clone size follow that table, whereas D and trimming were derived from the DNA. The sample contains some 130,000 clones, over 75% of them found a single time. Of the sample, about 5.5% falls within the top ten clones. The CDR3 covers 13 residues, taking in both the cysteine and the phenylalanine. Kept here is only the CDR3 DNA, which spans 39 bases and is read in frame from base 1. CDR1 SGHNT and CDR2 YENEEA were looked up in the germline V gene. Deletion took 3 bases off V and 1 base off J, with a span of 7 bases between the germline ends.

Turning to this clone: Its binding antigen is unknown. Within one base of it there is no much larger clone, and no base qualities were kept. The sample has other DNA sequences that encode this CDR3 too.

The sample's time point, from its label and the paper: week 11, during vaccination. Each vaccine dose, consisting of 300 ug of a 20-mer mutant IDH1 peptide in Montanide, was administered subcutaneously with topical imiquimod. All donors had newly diagnosed IDH1-mutant astrocytomas of WHO grade 3 or 4 that showed loss of nuclear ATRX. The samples were drawn from NOA16, a multicentre, single-arm, open-label phase I trial in Germany that tested a mutant IDH1 peptide vaccine in humans for the first time. Genomic DNA for TCRB sequencing was extracted from EDTA blood using the DNeasy Blood and Tissue Kit.

The source is a man in his forties or fifties with glioma. The material sequenced was PBMCs, taken from a glioma patient whose treatment included an IDH1 peptide vaccine. The chain couples TRBV11-3 to TRBJ2-7; 6 matching bases give a weak D call of TRBD1. The CDR3 protein is CASSFTGSYEQYF. The DNA sequence is TGTGCCAGCAGCTTCACAGGGTCCTACGAGCAGTACTTC.